This T cell receptor beta chain was recovered during a study of blood T cell repertoires in COVID-19. Study details: Nucleic acid was either cDNA or gDNA, and it came from T cells, B-cell-depleted T cells, or PBMCs.

Authors' analysis steps: Quantification of nucleated cells was approximated via reference gene primer amplification. Generated by immunoSEQ multiplex PCR, the TCRdb table keeps only in-frame clones and is missing some. Clonal size and the V and J genes are those of that table, whereas D and trimming came from the DNA. The sample lists approximately 210,000 clones, about 84% occurring once. Participants' reported clinical history set cohort assignment. This receptor was obtained from a man in his thirties or forties with acute COVID-19. Specimen: PBMCs or T cells enriched from blood (not recorded which).

CDR3 DNA: TGTGCCAGCAGTGGCCCGTCCGGGGGAGTCGGGGGGGACACAGATACGCAGTATTTT. It is translated as CASSGPSGGVGGDTDTQYF. This chain links TRBV2 with TRBJ2-3, with TRBD2 matching over 8 bases. This CDR3 has 19 residues. V was pared by 4 bases and J by 2 bases, with 17 bases of the junction left unmatched. Germline-derived CDR1 and CDR2 are SNHLY and FYNNEI.